A single sample is the source of the 3 T cell receptor beta chains below, sequenced in a study of blood T cell repertoires in COVID-19. The assay was immunoSEQ multiplex PCR, and TCRdb's table has in-frame clones only and misses some. This repertoire shows about 110,000 clones, approximately 78% found once; its top ten account for roughly 7.7%. Sequencing was done on a sample of peripheral blood. The source of these receptors is a man between 65 and 79 years old with acute or convalescent COVID-19.

The V call is TRBV5-1, the J call TRBJ2-2; 12 nucleotides align to TRBD2. The CDR3 runs to 15 residues. Germline assignment: CDR1 SGHRS and CDR2 YFSETQ. Losses at the gene ends were 5 bases for V and 4 bases for J; bases not matched to a gene: 3. The CDR3 here is CASSLTSGSTGELFF. CDR3 nucleotides: TGCGCCAGCAGTCTGACTAGCGGGAGCACCGGGGAGCTGTTTTTT. The full variable domain, completed using reference TRBV5-1 and TRBJ2-2, is KAGVTQTPRYLIKTRGQQVTLSCSPISGHRSVSWYQQTPGQGLQFLFEYFSETQRNKGNFPGRFSGRQFSNSRSEMNVSTLELGDSALYLCASSLTSGSTGELFFGEGSRLTVL.

CDR3 loop: CASSSDSYTEAFF. The CDR3 nucleotides are TGTGCCAGCAGCTCCGACAGTTACACTGAAGCTTTCTTT. The J gene is TRBJ1-1, the V gene TRBV7-2; D may be TRBD1 (5 bases). This CDR3 contains 13 residues. Trimming removed 4 bases from V and 3 bases from J, with 9 bases in between. CDR1 is SGHTA, CDR2 FQGNSA, per germline.

The chain couples TRBV7-9 to TRBJ1-5; 8 bases align to TRBD1. Germline CDR1 SEHNR, CDR2 FQNEAQ (reference sequence). The CDR3 sequence is 14 residues long. V was pared by 4 bases and J by 9 bases, with 8 bases of the junction left unmatched. The CDR3 sequence: CASSSSTGERPQHF. The CDR3 DNA reads as TGTGCCAGCAGCTCTTCGACAGGGGAAAGGCCCCAGCATTTT.